One sample yielded the 21 T cell receptor beta chains listed below, sequenced in a study of patients and donors after allogeneic stem cell transplantation. One entry per CDR3 protein, called by TCRdb with MiXCR from the RT-PCR reads. This sample has over 150,000 distinct CDR3 sequences; 30% occur once, and the top ten carry around 3.3%. Sequencing input: blood, either unsorted or a sorted T cell fraction (not recorded which). These receptors originate from a human donor who was either an allogeneic HSCT recipient or a stem cell or donor lymphocyte infusion donor (not recorded which). It is not recorded whose cells these are; they may come from a transplant donor.

This clonotype has just a few counts. The chain couples TRBV25-1 to TRBJ1-1; no clear D. The CDR3 has 13 residues. Germline CDR1 is MGHDK and CDR2 is SYGVNS. Trimming pared 5 bases from V and 7 bases from J, leaving 14 bases between. CDR3 DNA sequence: TGTGCCAGCAGTCGGGCCCTGGCAGTTGAAGCTTTCTTT. Protein: CASSRALAVEAFF.

The CDR3 here is CASSLEGSLVQSYGYTF. The CDR3 nucleotides read TGTGCCAGCAGCTTAGAAGGTTCGTTGGTACAGTCCTATGGCTACACCTTC. The chain links TRBV7-8 to TRBJ1-2; D is ambiguous. The germline V gene encodes CDR1 SGHVS and CDR2 FQNEAQ. Trimming took off 1 base at V and 4 bases at J, with 19 bases between the two ends. CDR3 length: 17 amino acids.

Ten or more counts support this clonotype. The chain links TRBV27 to TRBJ1-5; TRBD1 matches at 7 bases. The CDR3 is 15 amino acids. CDR1 and CDR2 from the germline V gene are MNHEY and SMNVEV (reference sequence). V lost 4 bases and J lost 1; bases outside the gene matches: 4. The CDR3 sequence: CASSSGGVSNQPQHF. Written as DNA, the CDR3 is TGTGCCAGCAGTTCAGGGGGAGTAAGCAATCAGCCCCAGCATTTT.

This clonotype has a handful of counts. The V call is TRBV29-1, the J call TRBJ2-5, with D perhaps TRBD1 (5 bases). Deletions cut 3 bases from V and 2 bases from J, with 10 bases between. The CDR3 has 13 amino acids. The germline gives CDR1 SQVTM, CDR2 ANQGSEA. The CDR3 here is CSVEVQEQETQYF. Here the CDR3 DNA reads TGCAGCGTTGAGGTACAGGAACAAGAGACCCAGTACTTC. Using reference TRBV29-1 and TRBJ2-5 for the parts outside the CDR3, the full variable domain is SAVISQKPSRDICQRGTSLTIQCQVDSQVTMMFWYRQQPGQSLTLIATANQGSEATYESGFVIDKFPISRPNLTFSTLTVSNMSPEDSSIYLCSVEVQEQETQYFGPGTRLLVL.

This clonotype was counted only a few times. The rearrangement joins TRBV5-6 to TRBJ2-3; 9 nucleotides align to TRBD2. The CDR3 length is 15 residues. Germline V gene lookup returns CDR1 SGHDT and CDR2 YYEEEE. V gave up 2 bases and J gave up 3 bases; unmatched junction bases: 4. CDR3 in amino acids: CASSFLGLATDTQYF. The CDR3 DNA reads as TGTGCCAGCAGCTTCTTGGGACTAGCTACAGATACGCAGTATTTT.

This clonotype was counted ten times or more. The rearrangement uses TRBV28 and TRBJ1-4; no firm D call. Deletions cut 6 bases from V and 0 bases from J, with 8 bases between. The germline V gene encodes CDR1 MDHEN and CDR2 SYDVKM. There are 14 residues in the CDR3. In nucleotides, the CDR3 is TGTGCCAGCAGGGAGGGAGCAACTAATGAAAAACTGTTTTTT. This gives the protein CASREGATNEKLFF.

The chain carries TRBV29-1 and TRBJ1-1; 8 bases are shared with TRBD1. This CDR3 spans 14 amino acids. CDR1 SQVTM and CDR2 ANQGSEA come from the germline V gene. V dropped 1 base and J dropped 6; count of bases not matched to a gene: 7. The CDR3: CSVEAPDRASEAFF. In DNA, the CDR3 is TGCAGCGTTGAAGCTCCGGACAGGGCTTCTGAAGCTTTCTTT.

The chain employs TRBV20-1 and TRBJ2-3; 14 bases map to TRBD2. Germline V gene sequence: CDR1 DFQATT, CDR2 SNEGSKA (reference sequence). The trim removed 2 bases at V and 6 bases at J, leaving 4 bases unmatched. The CDR3 runs 15 residues. CDR3 DNA sequence: TGCAGTGCTAGACCGGGACTAGCGGGAGTGGATACGCAGTATTTT. Translation: CSARPGLAGVDTQYF.

There are a few counts of this clonotype. The V and J genes are TRBV21-1 and TRBJ2-3; TRBD1 is the table's D call and was not checked against the DNA. TRBV21-1 is listed as a pseudogene. This CDR3 region has 13 residues. Here the CDR3 DNA reads TGTGCCAGCACCCAGGGGGCGGGGGATACGCAGTATTTT. This gives the protein CASTQGAGDTQYF.

J is TRBJ2-3 and V is TRBV7-8; a weak D match, TRBD1 (6 bases). Per the germline V gene, CDR1 is SGHVS and CDR2 is FQNEAQ. Trimming took off 1 base at V and 3 bases at J, with 14 bases between the two ends. The CDR3 has 16 residues. CDR3 loop: CASSLVQGHGTDTQYF. The CDR3 DNA is TGTGCCAGCAGCTTAGTACAGGGCCACGGGACAGATACGCAGTATTTT.

The chain combines TRBV5-1 with TRBJ2-3, with unresolved D. V was clipped by 2 bases and J by 1 base, with 11 bases between them. CDR1 is SGHRS and CDR2 is YFSETQ in the germline V gene. CDR3 size: 15 residues. CDR3 in DNA: TGCGCCAGCAGCTTTGGAGAAGTTGGCACAGATACGCAGTATTTT. This sequence encodes CASSFGEVGTDTQYF.

The chain combines TRBV3-1 with TRBJ2-7, with 10 bases identical to TRBD2. Unmatched junction bases numbered 11, after V lost 2 bases and J lost 7 bases. The CDR3 is made up of 16 amino acids. Germline CDR1 LGHDT, CDR2 YNNKEL (reference sequence). DNA of the CDR3: TGTGCCAGCAGCCAAAAATTTATACTAGCGGGAAATGAGCAGTACTTC. Protein product: CASSQKFILAGNEQYF.

This clonotype was observed a handful of times. The V and J genes are TRBV29-1 and TRBJ2-1; 7 nucleotides match TRBD2. J gave up 4 bases and V 3 bases, and 6 bases lay outside the gene matches. Germline assignment: CDR1 SQVTM and CDR2 ANQGSEA. This CDR3 is 14 amino acids long. CDR3 nucleotide sequence: TGCAGCGTTGAGGCCCTAGCGGCATACAATGAGCAGTTCTTC. This encodes CSVEALAAYNEQFF.

The chain joins TRBV6-6 to TRBJ2-7, with D possibly TRBD1 on 5 matching bases. Germline CDR1 reads MNHNY; CDR2 reads SVGAGI (reference sequence). The CDR3 runs to 17 residues. V was shortened by 0 bases and J by 0 bases, with 15 bases between the two germline ends. The CDR3 bases are TGTGCCAGCAGTTACTCCGGTGGACAACCATTCTCCTACGAGCAGTACTTC. This sequence encodes CASSYSGGQPFSYEQYF.

This chain joins TRBV7-9 and TRBJ2-7, with D unresolved. Germline values: CDR1 SEHNR, CDR2 FQNEAQ (reference sequence). Trimming shortened V by 0 bases and J by 5 bases, and 14 bases separated the two germline ends. This CDR3 contains 15 residues. The DNA for the CDR3 is TGTGCCAGCAGCTTAGCGGTCCAACGCGGCGACGAGCAGTACTTC. Encoded protein: CASSLAVQRGDEQYF.

This clonotype has a count of ten or more. The chain uses TRBV4-3 and TRBJ1-5, with D uncertain. The V gene's germline CDR1 is LGHNA and CDR2 YSLEER. The CDR3 consists of 13 residues. Trimming pared 3 bases from V and 4 bases from J, leaving 7 bases between. CDR3 sequence: CASSQFPNQPQHF. The DNA of the CDR3 is TGCGCCAGCAGCCAGTTCCCGAATCAGCCCCAGCATTTT.

A few counts support this clonotype. The gene calls are TRBV9 and TRBJ2-3; D remains unclear. V shed 3 bases and J shed 2 bases, with 13 bases lying between them. Germline loops: CDR1 SGDLS, CDR2 YYNGEE. This CDR3 is built from 15 residues. CDR3 sequence reads: CASSGGETNTDTQYF. Here the CDR3 DNA reads TGTGCCAGCAGCGGTGGAGAGACCAACACAGATACGCAGTATTTT. The full variable domain, its missing parts supplied by reference TRBV9 and TRBJ2-3, is DSGVTQTPKHLITATGQRVTLRCSPRSGDLSVYWYQQSLDQGLQFLIQYYNGEERAKGNILERFSAQQFPDLHSELNLSSLELGDSALYFCASSGGETNTDTQYFGPGTRLTVL.

The chain joins TRBV27 to TRBJ1-1; D gene ambiguous. CDR3 length equals 14 residues. V lost 4 bases to trimming and J lost 1 base, with 10 bases between them. The germline V gene encodes CDR1 MNHEY and CDR2 SMNVEV (reference sequence). Here the CDR3 DNA reads TGTGCCAGCAGTTCTCAGGTTACGAACACTGAAGCTTTCTTT. The encoded protein is CASSSQVTNTEAFF.

At least ten counts were recorded for this clonotype. The gene calls are TRBV6-6 and TRBJ1-2; a weak D match, TRBD1 (5 bases). V was shortened by 5 bases and J by 2 bases, with 15 bases between the two germline ends. The CDR3 contains 15 residues. Germline assignment: CDR1 MNHNY and CDR2 SVGAGI (reference sequence). The CDR3 region has the DNA TGTGCCAGCAGTCGACCGGGACGGGAGAACTATGGCTACACCTTC. It yields the protein CASSRPGRENYGYTF.

The rearrangement links TRBV4-2 to TRBJ2-4; 11 bases agree with TRBD2. The CDR3 runs 16 residues. Germline V gene sequence: CDR1 LGHNA, CDR2 YNFKEQ. J was trimmed by 9 bases and V by 0 bases; bases with no gene match: 7. The DNA for the CDR3 is TGTGCCAGCAGCCAAGAACTAGCGGGAGAAAGGAGCATTCAGTACTTC. This gives the protein CASSQELAGERSIQYF.

This chain connects TRBV10-3 to TRBJ2-7, with 9 bases identical to TRBD1. Germline V lookup: CDR1 ENHRY, CDR2 SYGVKD. The CDR3 is 16 amino acids. The ends lost 6 bases at V and 2 bases at J; junction bases unmatched: 11. The CDR3 protein is CAISYGRGQGPYEQYF. The CDR3 DNA is TGTGCCATCAGCTACGGTAGGGGACAGGGACCCTACGAGCAGTACTTC.